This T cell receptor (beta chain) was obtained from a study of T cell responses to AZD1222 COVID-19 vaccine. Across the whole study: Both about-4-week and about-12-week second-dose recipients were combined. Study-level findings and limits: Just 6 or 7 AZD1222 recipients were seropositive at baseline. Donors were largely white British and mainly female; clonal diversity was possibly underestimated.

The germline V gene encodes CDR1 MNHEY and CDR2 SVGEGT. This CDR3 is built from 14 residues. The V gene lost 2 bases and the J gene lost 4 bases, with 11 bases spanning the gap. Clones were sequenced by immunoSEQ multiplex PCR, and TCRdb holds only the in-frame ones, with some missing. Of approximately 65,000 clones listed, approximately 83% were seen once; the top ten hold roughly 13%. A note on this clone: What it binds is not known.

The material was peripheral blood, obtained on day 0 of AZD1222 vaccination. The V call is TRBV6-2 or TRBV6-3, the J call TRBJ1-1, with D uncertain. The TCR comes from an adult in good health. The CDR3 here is CASSYVGPTTEAFF. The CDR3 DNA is TGTGCCAGCAGTTACGTAGGACCAACCACTGAAGCTTTCTTT.